This is a list of T cell receptor beta chains from one sample in a study of beta chain features in type 1 diabetes. The protocol was immunoSEQ multiplex PCR, while the TCRdb copy is restricted to in-frame clones and leaves out a portion. The sample lists roughly 700,000 clones; over 10% were seen once. The sample comprised naive CD4+ T cells from blood. These receptors all stem from a man aged 18 to 30 with type 1 diabetes. Both conserved end residues are part of each CDR3. D genes are given only for firm matches. Clone sizes are given selectively: once, few, many, or a class where the clone is expanded.

j_call clone_size v_call d_call cdr3_nt cdr3_aa
TRBJ2-7 . TRBV28 . TGTGCCAGCCGACTGGACACGGGGGAGCAGTACTTC CASRLDTGEQYF
TRBJ2-2 few TRBV7-6 TRBD1 TGTGCCAGCAGCTTAGTCCAGGGGGCTCGTGGCGGGGAGCTGTTTTTT CASSLVQGARGGELFF
TRBJ2-3 few TRBV5-1 . TGCGCCAGCCAACCGGACGGGAGCACAGATACGCAGTATTTT CASQPDGSTDTQYF
TRBJ1-4 . TRBV4-1 . TGCGCCAGCAGCCAAGGCCCCCGGGGGGCAACTAATGAAAAACTGTTTTTT CASSQGPRGATNEKLFF
TRBJ1-5 . TRBV5-4 . TGTGCCAGCAGCTTGGCTGGTGGACAGCCCAATCAGCCCCAGCATTTT CASSLAGGQPNQPQHF
TRBJ1-1 . TRBV29-1 . TGCAGCGTTAAGCGGAACACTGAAGCTTTCTTT CSVKRNTEAFF
TRBJ2-5 . TRBV11-1 . TGTGCCAGCAGCTTCTCGGGTCAAGAGACCCAGTACTTC CASSFSGQETQYF
TRBJ1-3 few TRBV7-9 . TGTGCCAGCAGTTACTCCCCGAGGGATACTGGAAACACCATATATTTT CASSYSPRDTGNTIYF
TRBJ1-5 few TRBV6-5 TRBD1 TGTGCCAGCAGTTACTCCCAGGGGGCGAATCAGCCCCAGCATTTT CASSYSQGANQPQHF
TRBJ1-1 few TRBV2 . TGTGCCAGCAGCGGGGACGCGGACACTGAAGCTTTCTTT CASSGDADTEAFF
TRBJ2-4 few TRBV28 . TGTGCCAGCAGGACCCCCGGGGGTAACGCCAAAAACATTCAGTACTTC CASRTPGGNAKNIQYF
TRBJ1-1 . TRBV7-2 . TGTGCCAGCAGCTTGTTCAGGAGTACTGAAGCTTTCTTT CASSLFRSTEAFF
TRBJ1-3 few TRBV6-5 . TGTGCCAGCAGTGCCGGACAGTTGGGCTACACCATATATTTT CASSAGQLGYTIYF
TRBJ1-2 once TRBV20-1 . TGCAGTGCTAGACATCTTAGCTACACCTTC CSARHLSYTF
TRBJ2-1 . TRBV2 TRBD2 TGTGCCAGCAGTAAAGGACTAGCGGGGGGCAATGAGCAGTTCTTC CASSKGLAGGNEQFF
TRBJ2-5 few TRBV29-1 . TGCAGCGTTGAGGTCCCCCACCCGTTGGAGACCCAGTACTTC CSVEVPHPLETQYF
TRBJ2-4 few TRBV20-1 . TGCAGTGCTTACCAAAACATTCAGTACTTC CSAYQNIQYF
TRBJ1-2 few TRBV4-1 TRBD1 TGCGCCAGCAGCTCGGCAACCGGGACAGGGGGCGGCTACACCTTC CASSSATGTGGGYTF
TRBJ1-1 . TRBV5-1 . TGCGCCAGCAGCTTGGAATTCGGGAACACTGAAGCTTTCTTT CASSLEFGNTEAFF
TRBJ2-4 few TRBV18 . TGTGCCAGCTCACCGGCAGGGAGGTCCAAAAACATTCAGTACTTC CASSPAGRSKNIQYF
TRBJ2-7 . TRBV5-1 . TGCGCCAGCAGCTTGGGGGCAGACCGTCGGACCTACGAGCAGTACTTC CASSLGADRRTYEQYF
TRBJ2-3 . TRBV28 . TGTGCCAGCGGATACGGGGGCTCCTCATCAGATACGCAGTATTTT CASGYGGSSSDTQYF
TRBJ1-5 . TRBV30 . TGTGCCTGGAGTGAGGCAGGGACCTCCAATCAGCCCCAGCATTTT CAWSEAGTSNQPQHF
TRBJ2-1 . TRBV7-9 . TGTGCCAGCAGCTTAGTACTAGGGGTCTCCTACAATGAGCAGTTCTTC CASSLVLGVSYNEQFF
TRBJ2-7 . TRBV6-5 . TGTGCCAGCAGTTACTCTCGTGGGGTAAGCGAGCAGTACTTC CASSYSRGVSEQYF
TRBJ1-1 . TRBV11-3 . TGTGCCAGCAGCCCCAGGGCGACTGAAGCTTTCTTT CASSPRATEAFF
TRBJ2-7 . TRBV7-9 TRBD1 TGTGCCAGCAGCTACGCTGACAGGGTGTTCAACGAGCAGTACTTC CASSYADRVFNEQYF
TRBJ1-6 . TRBV11-3 . TGTGCCAGCAGCTTGGTAGGTTCACCCCTCCACTTT CASSLVGSPLHF
TRBJ2-4 . TRBV10-3 TRBD1 TGTGCCATCAGTGAGTCGGGACAGGGCACAGCCAAAAACATTCAGTACTTC CAISESGQGTAKNIQYF
TRBJ2-7 . TRBV7-9 . TGTGCCAGCAGCTCCCAAGGCAGGGCCGGGCAATCCTTC CASSSQGRAGQSF
TRBJ2-5 . TRBV30 TRBD1 TGTGCCTGGACCCCGACAGGGAGAGAGACCCAGTACTTC CAWTPTGRETQYF
TRBJ2-7 few TRBV5-4 TRBD1 TGTGCCAGCAGCTTTGGTGAGTCGACAGGGGCCGAGCAGTACTTC CASSFGESTGAEQYF
TRBJ1-1 . TRBV6-6 TRBD1 TGTGCCAGCAGTTACGCCTCAGGGGGCGGTGAAGCTTTCTTT CASSYASGGGEAFF
TRBJ2-1 few TRBV4-1 TRBD1 TGCGCCAGCAGTCGTACAGGGGTATCCTACAATGAGCAGTTCTTC CASSRTGVSYNEQFF
TRBJ1-2 . TRBV19 TRBD1 TGTGCCAGTAGTATAGCGGGAGGGGGCCATGGCTACACCTTC CASSIAGGGHGYTF
TRBJ1-3 . TRBV7-6 TRBD1 TGTGCCAGCAGCCCCCTGGGACAGGCGGGACGAAACACCATATATTTT CASSPLGQAGRNTIYF
TRBJ1-2 few TRBV30 TRBD1 TGTGCCTGGAAAGGGGGCGGCGGTGGCTACACCTTC CAWKGGGGGYTF
TRBJ2-3 . TRBV30 . TGTGCCTGGAACGCAGGGCAGACAGATACGCAGTATTTT CAWNAGQTDTQYF
TRBJ2-3 few TRBV27 . TGTGCCAGCAGTTTGTGGCAGACCAACACAGATACGCAGTATTTT CASSLWQTNTDTQYF
TRBJ2-3 few TRBV2 . TGTGCCAGCAGTGAAGTGGGGAGCCGGTGGGGGTCGGATACGCAGTATTTT CASSEVGSRWGSDTQYF
TRBJ1-1 . TRBV5-1 . TGCGCCAGCATTCCGGGCGGGGGCACTGAAGCTTTCTTT CASIPGGGTEAFF
TRBJ2-5 few TRBV4-1 TRBD2 TGCGCCAGCAGCCCCCGGGGTAGCGGGGGCCAAGAGACCCAGTACTTC CASSPRGSGGQETQYF
TRBJ1-2 . TRBV30 TRBD1 TGTGCCTGGAGAAAGACAGGGGGTAACTATGGCTACACCTTC CAWRKTGGNYGYTF
TRBJ2-5 . TRBV28 TRBD1 TGTGCCAGCAGCCAAAACAGGGGCGTTTTCCAAGAGACCCAGTACTTC CASSQNRGVFQETQYF
TRBJ1-6 . TRBV7-6 . TGTGCCAGCAGCTTGTGGGGGGCGGATAATTCACCCCTCCACTTT CASSLWGADNSPLHF
TRBJ1-2 . TRBV5-6 . TGTGCCAGCAGCCGCAGCGGGGGAGGGCTTAACTATGGCTACACCTTC CASSRSGGGLNYGYTF
TRBJ2-1 . TRBV27 TRBD2 TGTGCCAGCAGTTCATCTAGCGGGGGGGCCTGGAATGAGCAGTTCTTC CASSSSSGGAWNEQFF
TRBJ1-5 . TRBV7-2 TRBD1 TGTGCCAGCAGCTTGGGAAGGGGGCAAGGTCAGCCCCAGCATTTT CASSLGRGQGQPQHF
TRBJ1-4 . TRBV25-1 . TGTGCCAGCAGTGCGAGGGGAACGGGGAGTGAAAAACTGTTTTTT CASSARGTGSEKLFF
TRBJ1-1 . TRBV9 TRBD1 TGTGCCAGCAGCGCTTGGGACAGGGCGAACACTGAAGCTTTCTTT CASSAWDRANTEAFF
TRBJ2-7 . TRBV6-5 . TGTGCCAGCAGTTACCAGCCTCGGGACACCTACGAGCAGTACTTC CASSYQPRDTYEQYF